This entry lists 2 T cell receptor beta chains sequenced from one sample in a study of naive and memory T cell subsets. This sample's treatment: skin biopsy from PPD injection site in Mantoux-positive individual. The library had UMIs added by 3' ligation of an oligonucleotide to TCR cDNA. Four PCR rounds used nested alpha and beta constant region primers plus the SP2 primer. Using its own MiXCR run on the UMI-ligation and nested PCR reads, TCRdb lists one record per CDR3 protein. The table shows tens of thousands of distinct CDR3 sequences, with 8% to 13% occurring only once. Source: skin, taken from a tuberculin skin test site. Receptors originate from an adult in good health.

The J gene is TRBJ1-1, the V gene TRBV18, with unresolved D. The CDR3 consists of 15 residues. Trimming removed 0 bases at V and 4 bases at J, with 12 bases between. Germline lookup yields CDR1 KGHSH and CDR2 LQKENI. CDR3 nucleotide sequence: TGTGCCAGCTCACCACCTACTTACGGACGCACTGAAGCTTTCTTT. Amino acids: CASSPPTYGRTEAFF.

This clonotype was counted many times. The V and J genes are TRBV28 and TRBJ2-1; TRBD2 matches 7 bases. Losses at the gene ends were 7 bases for V and 8 bases for J; bases not matched to a gene: 17. The CDR3 runs to 16 residues. CDR1 is MDHEN, CDR2 SYDVKM, per germline. The CDR3 nucleotides read TGTGCCAGCACTCTATCAGCGCGGGAGAAGGTGGATGAGCAGTTCTTC. Amino acid sequence: CASTLSAREKVDEQFF.